Below, 14 T cell receptor beta chains from the same sample are listed, as sequenced in a study of post-analysis software for immune sequencing data (dated by TCRdb to the mid-2010s). For these TCRs, the target antigens are not known. The protocol used for the library was PCR. Reads for this sample came from an Illumina HiSeq 2500. Unique molecular identifiers were incorporated into TCR beta cDNA libraries to reduce PCR and sequencing biases. Through fastp at Q25 and MiXCR, TCRdb rebuilt clones from the public reads, retaining in-frame beta chains. Each CDR3 protein appears once, grouped with its most common genes and DNA. Within this sample are about 540,000 distinct CDR3 sequences, with about a third of them counted one time only. 4.5% to 7.5% of the sample goes to the ten largest clones. The investigation overall reported the following: Four or five TRBV segments, including TRBV5-6, TRBV5-1 and TRBV20-1, were significantly more frequent in patients than controls.

Sequencing was performed on blood. The receptors stem from a girl between 2 and 17 years old with multiple sclerosis.

This sequence joins TRBV7-2 and TRBJ2-5; tentative D call: TRBD1 (6 bases). The CDR3 loop spans 14 amino acids. V lost 5 bases, J lost 5 bases, and 15 bases lay in between. Germline V gene sequence: CDR1 SGHTA, CDR2 FQGNSA. CDR3 protein: CASSGLGTFETQYF. The CDR3 region has the DNA TGTGCCAGCAGCGGGTTGGGGACATTCGAGACCCAGTACTTC.

J is TRBJ2-3 and V is TRBV5-1; 11 bases match TRBD2. This CDR3 spans 17 amino acids. The V and J ends lost 2 bases and 0 bases, in that order; junction bases with no gene match: 5. Germline V gene lookup returns CDR1 SGHRS and CDR2 YFSETQ. The CDR3 region is CASSLLAGAPSTDTQYF. The CDR3 DNA reads as TGCGCCAGCAGCTTACTAGCGGGGGCCCCTAGCACAGATACGCAGTATTTT.

J is TRBJ1-6 and V is TRBV12-3 or TRBV12-4, with 7 bases that match TRBD1. V dropped 1 base and J dropped 0; count of bases not matched to a gene: 9. This CDR3 has 19 amino acids. The CDR3 bases are TGTGCCAGCAGTTTAGGAGTCCAGGGGGTACGCTCCTATAATTCACCCCTCCACTTT. Protein sequence: CASSLGVQGVRSYNSPLHF.

This clonotype was observed at least ten times. J is TRBJ2-7 and V is TRBV6-5; the D gene is possibly TRBD2 (6 bases). The length of the CDR3 is 15 residues. Per germline, CDR1 MNHEY and CDR2 SVGAGI. The V gene lost 0 bases and the J gene lost 5 bases, with 14 bases spanning the gap. The CDR3 spells CASSYSAEGGNEQYF. CDR3 bases: TGTGCCAGCAGTTACTCGGCCGAAGGAGGGAACGAGCAGTACTTC.

The gene calls are TRBV9 and TRBJ1-2; D remains unclear. Trimming pared 4 bases from V and 10 bases from J, leaving 14 bases between. Per germline, CDR1 SGDLS and CDR2 YYNGEE. This CDR3 has 12 amino acids. DNA for the CDR3: TGTGCCAGCAGCTTACAATTCGGGTCCTACACCTTC. Its protein product is CASSLQFGSYTF.

This clonotype was seen just once. The chain joins TRBV29-1 to TRBJ2-1; TRBD1 aligns across 9 bases. Germline values: CDR1 SQVTM, CDR2 ANQGSEA. The junction had 11 bases not matched to a gene; V was cut back by 7 bases and J by 7 bases. This CDR3 region has 14 residues. This CDR3 reads CSARPGQGGNEQFF. For the CDR3, the DNA is TGCAGCGCCCGACCGGGACAGGGAGGTAATGAGCAGTTCTTC.

The rearrangement uses TRBV10-3 and TRBJ2-6; 7 bases fit TRBD1. J lost 0 bases, V lost 5 bases, and 7 bases had no gene match. Germline-derived CDR1 and CDR2 are ENHRY and SYGVKD. This CDR3 has 17 amino acids. CDR3 in DNA: TGTGCCATCAGTCCCCGGGACAGCAACTCTGGGGCCAACGTCCTGACTTTC. This translates into CAISPRDSNSGANVLTF.

The rearrangement links TRBV6-5 to TRBJ1-2; 7 bases line up with TRBD1. Germline CDR1 MNHEY, CDR2 SVGAGI. The CDR3 runs to 15 residues. Unmatched junction bases numbered 8, after V lost 3 bases and J lost 4 bases. CDR3 nucleotide sequence: TGTGCCAGCAGTTATTCTCCGACAGGGACCTATGGCTACACCTTC. Its translation: CASSYSPTGTYGYTF.

This clonotype has only a few counts. The J gene is TRBJ2-3, the V gene TRBV20-1; no reliable D call. Trimming left V 5 bases short and J 3 bases short, with 15 bases between. Germline loops: CDR1 DFQATT, CDR2 SNEGSKA (reference sequence). The CDR3 is 14 residues long. In nucleotides, the CDR3 is TGCAGTGCTGGTGGCTACCCGGGTACAGATACGCAGTATTTT. Its translation is CSAGGYPGTDTQYF.

This chain joins TRBV6-6 and TRBJ2-5; D might be TRBD1 (5 bases). The CDR3 length is 15 residues. Germline-derived CDR1 and CDR2 are MNHNY and SVGAGI (reference sequence). Trimming removed 2 bases at V and 2 bases at J, with 12 bases between. The CDR3 bases are TGTGCCAGCAGTTACGGGGCAGGAGCACAAGAGACCCAGTACTTC. Translation: CASSYGAGAQETQYF.

This clonotype was counted once. This may stem from a read error, because a much larger clone lies one nucleotide away. CDR3 DNA: TGTGCCAGCAGATTAAGGGGGGCCTCTGGGGCCAACGTCCTGATTTTC. Its protein is CASRLRGASGANVLIF. The V and J genes are TRBV6-1 and TRBJ2-6; perhaps D is TRBD1 or TRBD2 (6 bases each). The CDR3 length is 16 residues. The germline V gene has CDR1 MNHNS and CDR2 SASEGT.

The chain joins TRBV5-1 to TRBJ2-5; perhaps D is TRBD1 or TRBD2 (5 bases each). The V end lost 4 bases, the J end lost 5 bases, and 12 bases lay between the germline ends. The CDR3 covers 13 residues. Germline V gives CDR1 SGHRS, CDR2 YFSETQ. The CDR3 protein is CASSPWDPETQYF. The CDR3 DNA is TGCGCCAGCAGCCCTTGGGACCCCGAGACCCAGTACTTC.

This clonotype occurred a few times. At one end the junction does not follow the germline gene, possibly because of a read error. V usage is TRBV12-3 or TRBV12-4 and J usage is TRBJ2-3; possibly TRBD1 or TRBD2 for D (5 bases each). This CDR3 is built from 11 residues. This CDR3 is CASTGTGTQYF. The DNA of the CDR3 is TGTGCCAGCACGGGAACAGGTACGCAGTATTTT.

The V gene is TRBV12-3 or TRBV12-4, the J gene TRBJ2-5, with 9 bases aligning to TRBD1. CDR3 length: 15 residues. V lost 2 bases to trimming and J lost 5 bases; unmatched junction nucleotides: 6. The CDR3 nucleotides read TGTGCCAGCAGTTTACGAGGGGGACAGGGTGAGACCCAGTACTTC. This codes for CASSLRGGQGETQYF.